The 26 T cell receptor beta chains given below trace back to one sample, sequenced in a study of blood T cell repertoires in COVID-19. The repertoire was sequenced with immunoSEQ multiplex PCR; TCRdb's copy has only in-frame clones and lacks some. The sample lists some 160,000 clones, approximately 91% seen once, with around 5.1% in the top ten. The specimen was peripheral blood. Receptors originate from a man between 18 and 29 years old with COVID-19, enrolled during active disease.

The chain is built from TRBV11-2 and TRBJ2-7; 7 positions agree with TRBD2. Germline lookup yields CDR1 SGHAT and CDR2 FQNNGV. V dropped 4 bases and J dropped 1; count of bases not matched to a gene: 7. The CDR3 covers 15 residues. The CDR3 protein is CASSWEGQVSYEQYF. The CDR3, as DNA: TGTGCCAGCAGCTGGGAGGGTCAGGTATCCTACGAGCAGTACTTC.

This clone was counted once. An end of the junction differs from the germline gene, which may be a read error. The rearrangement joins TRBV10-3 to TRBJ1-4; 7 nucleotides align to TRBD1. The CDR3 contains 15 residues. Germline V lookup: CDR1 ENHRY, CDR2 SYGVKD. CDR3 in amino acids: CAIKTGSTTNEKLLF. The CDR3 DNA follows: TGTGCCATCAAGACAGGGAGTACAACAAATGAAAAACTGCTTTTT.

V gene TRBV6-5 combines with J gene TRBJ2-3; D is unresolved. Germline V lookup: CDR1 MNHEY, CDR2 SVGAGI. Trimming pared 6 bases from V and 5 bases from J, leaving 15 bases between. The CDR3 length is 14 residues. DNA of the CDR3: TGTGCCAGCAGCTTACTAAATGTGGGAGATACGCAGTATTTT. Protein product: CASSLLNVGDTQYF.

V usage is TRBV5-1 and J usage is TRBJ2-7, with 10 bases fitting TRBD1. V shed 4 bases, J shed 4 bases, and the junction held 8 bases outside the gene matches. CDR3 length equals 15 residues. CDR1 is SGHRS and CDR2 is YFSETQ in the germline V gene. CDR3 sequence reads: CASSTWTGGEYEQYF. For the CDR3, the DNA is TGCGCCAGCAGCACCTGGACAGGGGGGGAATACGAGCAGTACTTC.

The chain recombines TRBV28 with TRBJ2-6; D uncertain. The CDR3 consists of 13 residues. The germline V and J ends were trimmed by 7 bases and 0 bases, with 4 bases remaining between them. CDR1 is MDHEN and CDR2 is SYDVKM in the germline V gene. Here the CDR3 reads CASIGSGANVLTF. The CDR3, as DNA: TGTGCCAGCATCGGCTCTGGGGCCAACGTCCTGACTTTC.

The V call is TRBV7-8, the J call TRBJ1-5; 10 positions agree with TRBD1. Germline-derived CDR1 and CDR2 are SGHVS and FQNEAQ. The CDR3 runs 17 residues. After removal of 0 bases from V and 7 bases from J, the junction contained 9 bases not matched to a gene. In DNA form, the CDR3 reads TGTGCCAGCAGCTTAGCACGGACAGGGGGAAGGTTGCAGCCCCAGCATTTT. Its protein product is CASSLARTGGRLQPQHF.

The chain carries TRBV28 and TRBJ1-2, with TRBD1 matching over 7 bases. V shed 3 bases and J 5 bases; nucleotides not matched to a gene: 12. The CDR3 length is 16 residues. The V gene's germline CDR1 is MDHEN and CDR2 SYDVKM. CDR3 in DNA: TGTGCCAGCAGTTTGGGGACAGTACAAATGGGGTATGGCTACACCTTC. Translated: CASSLGTVQMGYGYTF.

This clone has a single count. The chain couples TRBV5-1 to TRBJ1-1, with D tentatively TRBD1 (5 bases). This CDR3 region has 13 residues. Trimming took 4 bases from V and 5 from J, leaving 12 bases between them. In germline, CDR1 is SGHRS, CDR2 YFSETQ. CDR3 nucleotides: TGCGCCAGCAGCGTCAGGGAGGTTACTGAAGCTTTCTTT. It encodes CASSVREVTEAFF.

The V gene is TRBV7-9, the J gene TRBJ2-1; unclear D gene. Germline-derived CDR1 and CDR2 are SEHNR and FQNEAQ (reference sequence). There are 15 residues in the CDR3. V lost 1 base and J 0 bases, leaving 7 bases between the germline ends. CDR3 nucleotides: TGTGCCAGCAGCTTAGGCCATAGCTCCTACAATGAGCAGTTCTTC. This sequence encodes CASSLGHSSYNEQFF.

The V and J genes are TRBV3-1 (or the pseudogene TRBV3-2) and TRBJ2-1, with D uncertain. CDR1 is LGHDT, CDR2 YNNKEL, per germline (reference sequence). V was clipped by 0 bases and J by 5 bases, with 5 bases between them. The CDR3 consists of 13 residues. The CDR3 DNA reads as TGTGCCAGCAGCCAAGACAGTCACAATGAGCAGTTCTTC. It specifies CASSQDSHNEQFF.

As regards this clone: A junction end diverges from the germline sequence, so it may reflect a read error. This chain connects TRBV28 to TRBJ1-4, with D possibly TRBD1 on 6 matching bases. Germline V lookup: CDR1 MDHEN, CDR2 SYDVKM. The CDR3 runs to 14 residues. The CDR3 DNA follows: TGTGCCAGCAGTCCCTCAGGGGCGAACGAAAAACTGCTTTTT. Translating gives CASSPSGANEKLLF.

The chain is built from TRBV14 and TRBJ2-7; the D is unclear. The germline gives CDR1 SGHDN, CDR2 FVKESK. Trimming stripped 0 bases from V and 6 bases from J, with 6 bases between. The CDR3 is made up of 12 amino acids. The CDR3 DNA reads as TGTGCCAGCAGCCAAGATCCGTCCGAGCAGTACTTC. Its translation is CASSQDPSEQYF. Using reference TRBV14 and TRBJ2-7 for the parts outside the CDR3, the full variable domain is EAGVTQFPSHSVIEKGQTVTLRCDPISGHDNLYWYRRVMGKEIKFLLHFVKESKQDESGMPNNRFLAERTGGTYSTLKVQPAELEDSGVYFCASSQDPSEQYFGPGTRLTVT.

This chain joins TRBV5-6 and TRBJ1-5; D call uncertain. Germline assignment: CDR1 SGHDT and CDR2 YYEEEE. Trimming shortened V by 0 bases and J by 5 bases, and 15 bases separated the two germline ends. The CDR3 consists of 16 residues. Written as DNA, the CDR3 is TGTGCCAGCAGCTTGGGAGGGAACCTTTACTATCAGCCCCAGCATTTT. Its protein product is CASSLGGNLYYQPQHF.

The chain joins TRBV14 to TRBJ2-7; tentatively, D is TRBD2 (5 bases). This CDR3 spans 13 amino acids. Per germline, CDR1 SGHDN and CDR2 FVKESK. V shed 1 base and J shed 6 bases, with 10 bases lying between them. CDR3 sequence (DNA): TGTGCCAGCAGCCAAGTCGGTGGGAGCGAGCAGTACTTC. This gives the protein CASSQVGGSEQYF. Full variable domain (rest looked up from reference TRBV14 and TRBJ2-7): EAGVTQFPSHSVIEKGQTVTLRCDPISGHDNLYWYRRVMGKEIKFLLHFVKESKQDESGMPNNRFLAERTGGTYSTLKVQPAELEDSGVYFCASSQVGGSEQYFGPGTRLTVT.

The rearrangement joins TRBV30 to TRBJ1-5; 10 bases fit TRBD1. J lost 5 bases, V lost 1 base, and 5 bases had no gene match. Germline V gene sequence: CDR1 GTSNPN, CDR2 SVGIG (reference sequence). There are 15 residues in the CDR3. This CDR3 is CAWSGGQGVHQPQHF. The CDR3 region has the DNA TGTGCCTGGAGTGGTGGACAGGGGGTTCATCAGCCCCAGCATTTT.

The rearrangement uses TRBV19 and TRBJ2-7; D possibly corresponds to TRBD1 (6 bases). The V end lost 1 base, the J end lost 3 bases, and 10 bases lay between the germline ends. CDR1 LNHDA and CDR2 SQIVND come from the germline V gene (reference sequence). The CDR3 is 14 amino acids. Here the CDR3 DNA reads TGTGCCAGTAGTATAGGGGGGCTTCACTACGAGCAGTACTTC. Its translation is CASSIGGLHYEQYF.

V is TRBV7-2 and J is TRBJ1-5; tentative D call: TRBD1 (5 bases). V was cut by 2 bases and J by 1 base, with 6 bases left in between. There are 14 residues in the CDR3. The germline V gene has CDR1 SGHTA and CDR2 FQGNSA. The CDR3 region is CASSLQGSNQPQHF. DNA for the CDR3: TGTGCCAGCAGCTTACAGGGAAGCAATCAGCCCCAGCATTTT.

The chain carries TRBV7-2 and TRBJ1-3; unclear D gene. The CDR3 consists of 19 residues. The germline V gene encodes CDR1 SGHTA and CDR2 FQGNSA. The V end was cut by 2 bases, the J end by 0 bases, with 20 bases between. CDR3 in amino acids: CASSLMFRSGPSSGNTIYF. The CDR3 nucleotides read TGTGCCAGCAGCTTAATGTTTAGGAGCGGTCCGAGCTCTGGAAACACCATATATTTT.

This chain uses TRBV29-1 with TRBJ1-2; tentatively, D is TRBD1 (6 bases). CDR1 and CDR2 (germline): SQVTM, ANQGSEA. The CDR3 contains 13 residues. Trimming cost V 7 bases and J 8 bases, with 20 bases left between them. The CDR3 here is CSDGSTGTEGYTF. Written as DNA, the CDR3 is TGCAGCGACGGAAGTACAGGGACGGAGGGCTACACCTTC.

This sequence joins TRBV10-2 and TRBJ2-5; 8 nucleotides line up with TRBD1. This CDR3 region has 13 residues. The V gene's germline CDR1 is WSHSY and CDR2 SAAADI. Unmatched junction bases numbered 1, after V lost 3 bases and J lost 4 bases. The CDR3 nucleotides read TGCGCCAGCAGTGAACAGGGGGGAGAGACCCAGTACTTC. This translates into CASSEQGGETQYF.

The rearrangement joins TRBV14 to TRBJ2-3, with D tentatively TRBD1 (5 bases). Trimming took off 4 bases at V and 10 bases at J, with 18 bases between the two ends. The germline CDR1 and CDR2 sequences are SGHDN and FVKESK. The CDR3 consists of 14 residues. In DNA form, the CDR3 reads TGTGCCAGCAGCCGGGCAGGCTTGGTGACAGCGCAGTATTTT. The encoded protein is CASSRAGLVTAQYF.

V usage is TRBV7-9 and J usage is TRBJ1-1, with D possibly matching TRBD1 (5 bases). Trimming removed 0 bases from V and 4 bases from J, with 9 bases in between. The CDR3 sequence is 14 residues long. Looked up from germline, CDR1 is SEHNR and CDR2 is FQNEAQ (reference sequence). The CDR3 reads CASSLAAGRTEAFF. Here the CDR3 DNA reads TGTGCCAGCAGCTTAGCGGCAGGGCGCACTGAAGCTTTCTTT.

The chain joins TRBV5-1 to TRBJ2-1; TRBD1 matches 9 bases. Trimming cost V 2 bases and J 9 bases; bases outside gene matches: 9. CDR1 and CDR2 (germline): SGHRS, YFSETQ. This CDR3 region has 15 residues. Here the CDR3 reads CASSLSDRGLGEQFF. The CDR3 DNA sequence: TGCGCCAGCAGCTTATCGGACAGGGGATTAGGTGAGCAGTTCTTC.

This chain links TRBV27 with TRBJ2-1; a possible D gene is TRBD1 (6 bases). CDR1 MNHEY and CDR2 SMNVEV come from the germline V gene (reference sequence). V shed 4 bases and J shed 2 bases, with 36 bases lying between them. The CDR3 is 23 amino acids. CDR3 protein: CASSSKARHEYRKDRIAYNEQFF. CDR3 nucleotide sequence: TGTGCCAGCAGTTCGAAAGCCCGGCACGAGTACCGGAAAGACAGGATAGCCTACAATGAGCAGTTCTTC.

This chain connects TRBV24-1 to TRBJ2-1, with unresolved D. CDR3 length: 12 residues. V lost 4 bases, J lost 8 bases, and 8 bases lay in between. Germline CDR1 reads KGHDR; CDR2 reads SFDVKD. CDR3 protein: CATSDSNHEQFF. The CDR3 bases are TGTGCCACCAGTGACAGTAACCATGAGCAGTTCTTC.

The rearrangement uses TRBV9 and TRBJ1-1; D may be TRBD1 (5 bases). Trimming removed 0 bases at V and 0 bases at J, with 12 bases between. Germline lookup yields CDR1 SGDLS and CDR2 YYNGEE. This CDR3 has 16 amino acids. The CDR3 spells CASSVATQGLNTEAFF. CDR3 nucleotides: TGTGCCAGCAGCGTAGCTACGCAGGGTTTGAACACTGAAGCTTTCTTT.